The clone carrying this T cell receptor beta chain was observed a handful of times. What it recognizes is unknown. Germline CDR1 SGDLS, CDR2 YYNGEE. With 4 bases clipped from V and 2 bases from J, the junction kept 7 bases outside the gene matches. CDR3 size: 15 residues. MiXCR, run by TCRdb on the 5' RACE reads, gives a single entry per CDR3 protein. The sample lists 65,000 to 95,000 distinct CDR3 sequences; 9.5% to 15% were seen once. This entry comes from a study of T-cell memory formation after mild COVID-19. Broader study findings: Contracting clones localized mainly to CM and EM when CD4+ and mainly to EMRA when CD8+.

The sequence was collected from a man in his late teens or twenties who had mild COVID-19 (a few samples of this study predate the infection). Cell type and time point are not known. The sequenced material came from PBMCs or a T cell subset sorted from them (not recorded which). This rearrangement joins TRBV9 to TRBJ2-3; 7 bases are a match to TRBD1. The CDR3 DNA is TGTGCCAGCAGCCCTGGACAGGTTAACACAGATACGCAGTATTTT. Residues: CASSPGQVNTDTQYF.